One sample yielded the 14 T cell receptor beta chains listed below, sequenced in a study of blood T cell repertoires in COVID-19. Assay used: immunoSEQ multiplex PCR; TCRdb lists only in-frame clones, some missing. Altogether under 250,000 clones are present, nearly 90% being singletons, with the ten largest covering roughly 3%. The specimen was peripheral blood. The origin of the receptors is a man between 18 and 29 years old with active or convalescent COVID-19.

This chain joins TRBV2 and TRBJ1-6; D is unresolved. The CDR3 spans 13 residues. The V gene's germline CDR1 is SNHLY and CDR2 FYNNEI. The V gene lost 7 bases and the J gene lost 7 bases, with 11 bases spanning the gap. The CDR3 protein is CASMGSANSPLHF. The CDR3 nucleotides are TGTGCCAGCATGGGCTCCGCCAATTCACCCCTCCACTTT.

This clone has more than one count but fewer than ten. The rearrangement uses TRBV27 and TRBJ1-1; 7 bases are shared with TRBD1. CDR3 length: 18 residues. V lost 6 bases to trimming and J lost 0 bases; unmatched junction nucleotides: 16. Germline loops: CDR1 MNHEY, CDR2 SMNVEV (reference sequence). The CDR3 sequence: CASRPPSLTGTMNTEAFF. In nucleotides, the CDR3 is TGTGCCAGCAGACCCCCGTCACTGACAGGGACGATGAACACTGAAGCTTTCTTT.

This clone has just a few counts. The CDR3 sequence: CASSEKRTGPNTIYF. CDR3 coding DNA: TGTGCCAGCAGTGAGAAGAGGACTGGCCCTAACACCATATATTTT. The rearrangement uses TRBV6-1 and TRBJ1-3; D gene uncertain. This CDR3 is 15 amino acids long. V was pared by 3 bases and J by 7 bases, with 16 bases between. Germline lookup yields CDR1 MNHNS and CDR2 SASEGT.

The V call is TRBV21-1, the J call TRBJ2-7; the D call of TRBD1 is as the table states it, not checked on the DNA. TRBV21-1 is a recognized pseudogene. The CDR3 runs 16 residues. CDR3 sequence: CASSTHTGQSVYEQYF. The CDR3 coding sequence is TGTGCCAGCAGCACTCATACGGGACAGAGCGTCTACGAGCAGTACTTC.

The V and J genes are TRBV28 and TRBJ1-2; weak D call: TRBD1 (5 bases). V lost 2 bases and J lost 6, with 16 bases in between. CDR3 length: 15 residues. Germline lookup yields CDR1 MDHEN and CDR2 SYDVKM. CDR3 protein: CASSLGLGGRNGYTF. CDR3 in DNA: TGTGCCAGCAGTTTAGGCCTGGGGGGAAGGAATGGCTACACCTTC.

This clone was seen just once. The chain couples TRBV5-1 to TRBJ2-1, with 12 bases that match TRBD2. Germline-derived CDR1 and CDR2 are SGHRS and YFSETQ. The CDR3 is 17 residues long. V was clipped by 0 bases and J by 5 bases; unmatched bases: 6. The chain's CDR3 is CASSLVTTSGGDNEQFF. For the CDR3, the DNA is TGCGCCAGCAGCTTGGTTACGACTAGCGGGGGTGACAATGAGCAGTTCTTC.

CDR3 nucleotide sequence: TGTGCCAGCAGCCAAGGACAGGGTTACTATGGCTACACCTTC. The encoded protein is CASSQGQGYYGYTF. The chain has TRBV14 and TRBJ1-2; TRBD1 agrees at 7 bases. The V gene end was trimmed by 1 base and the J gene end by 3 bases; junction bases not matched to a gene: 2. Per germline, CDR1 SGHDN and CDR2 FVKESK. This CDR3 has 14 amino acids.

The rearrangement uses TRBV28 and TRBJ1-1, with 11 bases fitting TRBD1. The V segment lost 5 bases and the J segment 6 bases; nucleotides outside the gene matches: 8. CDR1 and CDR2 (germline): MDHEN, SYDVKM. This CDR3 region has 15 residues. CDR3 amino acids: CASSPGTGGWSEAFF. CDR3 coding DNA: TGTGCCAGCAGTCCGGGGACAGGGGGATGGTCTGAAGCTTTCTTT.

The V and J genes are TRBV7-3 and TRBJ2-1, with a tentative D call TRBD1 (6 bases). V was shortened by 6 bases and J by 4 bases, with 13 bases between the two germline ends. This CDR3 is 14 amino acids long. CDR1 is SGHTA, CDR2 FQGTGA, per germline. The DNA for the CDR3 is TGTGCCAGCAGTCAGGGGAATGGGTACAATGAGCAGTTCTTC. This translates into CASSQGNGYNEQFF. Variable domain in full (rest from reference TRBV7-3 and TRBJ2-1): GAGVSQTPSNKVTEKGKYVELRCDPISGHTALYWYRQSLGQGPEFLIYFQGTGAADDSGLPNDRFFAVRPEGSVSTLKIQRTERGDSAVYLCASSQGNGYNEQFFGPGTRLTVL.

V and J are TRBV21-1 and TRBJ1-5; the table assigns TRBD1, which was not confirmed against the DNA. TRBV21-1 is assigned pseudogene status. The CDR3 runs to 12 residues. This CDR3 reads CASSPPNQPQHF. The CDR3 DNA reads as TGTGCCAGCAGCCCCCCAAATCAGCCCCAGCATTTT.

The genes are TRBV19 and TRBJ1-2, with 7 bases that match TRBD1. The CDR3 spans 17 residues. V lost 4 bases and J lost 0; bases outside the gene matches: 11. Germline values: CDR1 LNHDA, CDR2 SQIVND (reference sequence). DNA of the CDR3: TGTGCCAGTAGTACGATCGGGACAGTTCTTTCTAACTATGGCTACACCTTC. Translated: CASSTIGTVLSNYGYTF.

The rearrangement links TRBV11-2 to TRBJ2-5; D is perhaps TRBD2 (5 bases). The V and J ends lost 3 bases and 5 bases respectively, with 16 bases between them. Germline lookup yields CDR1 SGHAT and CDR2 FQNNGV. The CDR3 sequence is 15 residues long. In DNA form, the CDR3 reads TGTGCCAGCAGCTTGAGTTCGCGGGCGTCGGAGACCCAGTACTTC. It is translated as CASSLSSRASETQYF.

This clone showed up just once. V usage is TRBV5-1 and J usage is TRBJ2-5; a weak D match, TRBD1 (7 bases). V shed 6 bases and J shed 3 bases, with 21 bases lying between them. The CDR3 spans 16 residues. The V gene's germline CDR1 is SGHRS and CDR2 YFSETQ. CDR3 protein: CASTVAQGGREETQYF. The CDR3 DNA reads TGCGCCAGCACCGTGGCGCAGGGGGGCAGGGAAGAGACCCAGTACTTC.

This chain joins TRBV27 and TRBJ1-2; D is ambiguous. This CDR3 comprises 15 residues. Germline CDR1 MNHEY, CDR2 SMNVEV (reference sequence). The germline V and J ends were trimmed by 0 bases and 0 bases, with 8 bases remaining between them. CDR3 protein: CASSLSWAANYGYTF. DNA for the CDR3: TGTGCCAGCAGTTTATCGTGGGCAGCTAACTATGGCTACACCTTC.